The 19 T cell receptor beta chains listed next were all sequenced from one sample in a study of lung T cells in sarcoidosis with Löfgren's syndrome. In TCRdb, the reads were re-called with MiXCR into one record per CDR3 protein. The sample records about 4,000 distinct CDR3 sequences, around 24% being singletons. Sample: CD4+ T cells from bronchoalveolar lavage. Receptors originate from a human donor with sarcoidosis (Löfgren's syndrome or another form), or a control subject (not recorded which).

Sample share makes this clonotype medium-sized. The chain couples TRBV6-1 to TRBJ2-7; maybe TRBD1 (6 bases). The CDR3 covers 14 residues. The V and J ends lost 6 bases and 2 bases respectively, with 14 bases between them. Germline assignment: CDR1 MNHNS and CDR2 SASEGT. Here the CDR3 reads CASSLDRYPYEQYF. In DNA form, the CDR3 reads TGTGCCAGCAGCCTCGACAGGTACCCCTACGAGCAGTACTTC.

This clonotype has ten or more counts. The chain recombines TRBV20-1 with TRBJ2-3; no definite D call. The germline CDR1 and CDR2 sequences are DFQATT and SNEGSKA (reference sequence). The CDR3 is 12 residues long. CDR3 nucleotides: TGCAGACCAAAGGGCGGCACAGATACGCAGTATTTT. This translates into CRPKGGTDTQYF.

This clonotype has ten or more counts. Here the CDR3 reads CASSAPATSYATGELFF. CDR3 DNA: TGTGCCAGCAGCGCCCCCGCGACTAGCTATGCCACCGGGGAGCTGTTTTTT. The J gene is TRBJ2-2, the V gene TRBV13; 7 bases fit TRBD2. J lost 4 bases, V lost 5 bases, and 13 bases had no gene match. CDR1 and CDR2 (germline): PRHDT, FYEKMQ (reference sequence). The CDR3 loop spans 17 amino acids.

This clonotype counts as large. The J gene is TRBJ1-6, the V gene TRBV2; no definite D call. This CDR3 has 13 amino acids. The germline V gene encodes CDR1 SNHLY and CDR2 FYNNEI. The V end was cut by 5 bases, the J end by 7 bases, with 9 bases between. The CDR3 DNA reads as TGTGCCAGCAGTTATTTGGGAAATTCACCCCTCCACTTT. Translating gives CASSYLGNSPLHF.

This clonotype has more than one count but fewer than ten. The chain employs TRBV7-2 and TRBJ2-1, with D unclear. Germline V lookup: CDR1 SGHTA, CDR2 FQGNSA. This CDR3 region has 14 residues. The germline V and J ends were trimmed by 3 bases and 0 bases, with 6 bases remaining between them. This CDR3 reads CASSFGSSYNEQFF. The CDR3, as DNA: TGTGCCAGCAGCTTCGGGTCCTCCTACAATGAGCAGTTCTTC.

The sample holds many counts of this clonotype. A much larger clone lies one base from this, so it may be a read error. The chain carries TRBV28 and TRBJ2-1; TRBD1 might be the D (5 bases). The germline CDR1 and CDR2 sequences are MDHEN and SYDVKM. Trimming pared 4 bases from V and 8 bases from J, leaving 18 bases between. This CDR3 has 15 amino acids. CDR3 loop: CASSSGHGPYDEQFF. In DNA, the CDR3 is TGTGCCAGCAGTTCTGGACACGGTCCATACGATGAGCAGTTCTTC.

This clonotype has ten or more counts. The chain combines TRBV7-9 with TRBJ2-1; D might be TRBD2 (6 bases). Between the trimmed V and J ends, which lost 5 bases and 2 bases, there was a span of 7 bases. The germline gives CDR1 SEHNR, CDR2 FQNEAQ (reference sequence). The CDR3 has 13 amino acids. CDR3: CASSGGTYNEQFF. DNA of the CDR3: TGTGCCAGCAGCGGGGGGACCTACAATGAGCAGTTCTTC.

This clonotype counts as medium-sized. The chain carries TRBV10-3 and TRBJ1-1, with 8 positions matching TRBD1. Germline CDR1 reads ENHRY; CDR2 reads SYGVKD. The length of the CDR3 is 13 residues. The trim removed 4 bases at V and 3 bases at J, leaving 1 base unmatched. The CDR3 region is CAISAQGDTEAFF. The CDR3 DNA is TGTGCCATCAGTGCACAGGGGGACACTGAAGCTTTCTTT.

Regarding this clonotype: Since a much larger clone is just one base distant, this may be a read error. The V and J genes are TRBV11-2 and TRBJ1-1; D uncertain. Germline assignment: CDR1 SGHAT and CDR2 FQNNGV. The CDR3 has 14 residues. The ends were cut back, 1 base at V and 3 bases at J, with 9 bases in the middle. The CDR3 sequence: CASSLARKDTEAFF. The CDR3 coding sequence is TGTGCCAGCAGCTTAGCCAGAAAGGACACTGAAGCTTTCTTT.

About this clonotype itself: A read error may explain this, as a much larger clone is one base away. The CDR3 carries no conserved terminal phenylalanine or tryptophan, so it likely arises from a read error. The chain recombines TRBV7-8 with TRBJ1-1; D is undetermined. Germline V CDR1 and CDR2: SGHVS, FQNEAQ. Trimming cost V 2 bases and J 0 bases, with 10 bases left between them. The CDR3 has 15 amino acids. CDR3 protein: CASSLIQPMNTEAFL. The CDR3 nucleotides are TGTGCCAGCAGCTTAATTCAGCCTATGAACACTGAAGCTTTCCTT.

The V call is TRBV9, the J call TRBJ2-1; TRBD2 matches 7 bases. The germline CDR1 and CDR2 sequences are SGDLS and YYNGEE. The CDR3 consists of 14 residues. The CDR3 is CASGVGTPGHEQFF. CDR3 in DNA: TGTGCAAGCGGGGTGGGGACCCCAGGACATGAGCAGTTCTTC.

For this clonotype: The junction shows a germline mismatch at one end, possibly a read error. V gene TRBV28 combines with J gene TRBJ1-3; D gene ambiguous. The CDR3 has 15 amino acids. Germline CDR1 reads MDHEN; CDR2 reads SYDVKM. As DNA, the CDR3 is TGTACCAGCAGTTTCCCCCCGGGCTCTGGAAACACTATATATTTT. Translating it yields CTSSFPPGSGNTIYF.

Sample share makes this clonotype medium-sized (0.01 to 0.1%). V and J are TRBV27 and TRBJ1-6; D perhaps matches TRBD1 (6 bases). The CDR3 consists of 14 residues. Per germline, CDR1 MNHEY and CDR2 SMNVEV (reference sequence). Trimming removed 4 bases at V and 7 bases at J, with 11 bases between. CDR3 sequence reads: CASSWGAGNSPLHF. Here the CDR3 DNA reads TGTGCCAGCAGTTGGGGGGCTGGAAATTCACCCCTCCACTTT.

This clonotype was detected many times. The chain uses TRBV2 and TRBJ1-4; 9 nucleotides agree with TRBD1. The CDR3 length is 17 residues. Germline CDR1 is SNHLY and CDR2 is FYNNEI. V lost 6 bases, J lost 6 bases, and 14 bases stayed unmatched. CDR3 loop: CASRPGQGVGRDEKLFF. As DNA, the CDR3 is TGTGCCAGCAGACCGGGACAGGGAGTCGGGAGGGATGAAAAACTGTTTTTT.

This clonotype was seen at least ten times. This rearrangement joins TRBV2 to TRBJ1-4; TRBD1 might be the D (6 bases). Germline V gives CDR1 SNHLY, CDR2 FYNNEI. The CDR3 spans 15 residues. Trimming removed 2 bases from V and 7 bases from J, with 14 bases in between. The CDR3 here is CASSEITGAAEKLFF. The CDR3 nucleotides are TGTGCCAGCAGTGAAATAACGGGGGCGGCTGAAAAACTGTTTTTT.

By frequency in the sample, this clonotype is large. This chain connects TRBV28 to TRBJ1-5; 7 positions match TRBD1. Unmatched junction bases numbered 10, after V lost 5 bases and J lost 9 bases. Germline-derived CDR1 and CDR2 are MDHEN and SYDVKM. This CDR3 region has 14 residues. The CDR3 coding sequence is TGTGCCAGCAGTGGGTTAGGTAACAGGGGGCCCCAGCATTTT. Protein product: CASSGLGNRGPQHF.

This clonotype rates as medium-sized. This chain uses TRBV10-3 with TRBJ1-1; a possible D gene is TRBD1 (6 bases). Trimming pared 10 bases from V and 4 bases from J, leaving 16 bases between. The CDR3 extends over 13 amino acids. The germline V gene has CDR1 ENHRY and CDR2 SYGVKD. The CDR3, as DNA: TGTGCCACCAGGGACATCCCGGGCACTGAAGCTTTCTTT. This gives the protein CATRDIPGTEAFF.

This clonotype was counted ten times or more. A much larger clone lies one base from this, so it may be a read error. The chain is built from TRBV28 and TRBJ1-5; a possible D gene is TRBD1 (6 bases). Trimming pared 10 bases from V and 7 bases from J, leaving 20 bases between. The CDR3 consists of 14 residues. Germline V gives CDR1 MDHEN, CDR2 SYDVKM. The CDR3 sequence is CATLAPGAVQPQHF. DNA of the CDR3: TGTGCCACCCTCGCCCCAGGGGCAGTACAGCCCCAGCATTTT. The full variable domain, its missing parts supplied by reference TRBV28 and TRBJ1-5, is DVKVTQSSRYLVKRTGEKVFLECVQDMDHENMFWYRQDPGLGLRLIYFSYDVKMKEKGDIPEGYSVSREKKERFSLILESASTNQTSMYLCATLAPGAVQPQHFGDGTRLSIL.

This clonotype has a count of ten or more. V usage is TRBV19 and J usage is TRBJ1-5; no reliable D call. Trimming removed 8 bases from V and 2 bases from J, with 19 bases in between. The germline gives CDR1 LNHDA, CDR2 SQIVND (reference sequence). The CDR3 is 16 amino acids. CDR3 DNA: TGTGCCAGTTTTAACCCAATGGCAGATGGCAATCAGCCCCAGCATTTT. It specifies CASFNPMADGNQPQHF.